This T cell receptor beta chain was obtained from a study of CD8 T cells in ankylosing spondylitis. General study points: Reports of some motif variants in reactive arthritis synovial fluid and blood predate this one. Made up of eight or nine highly homologous variants, a TCR beta motif appeared characteristic of ankylosing spondylitis blood. Clones linked with disease were CD8+ and fairly uncommon in the peripheral blood.

In TCRdb, the 5' RACE reads were re-called with MiXCR into one record per CDR3 protein. This sample carries 390,000 or so distinct CDR3 sequences, about a fifth of them seen once, and the ten largest clones take less than 20%. CDR3 length: 14 amino acids. From germline, CDR1 is SGHTA and CDR2 FQGTGA. The germline V and J ends were trimmed by 1 base and 4 bases, with 11 bases remaining between them. To note about this clonotype: The target antigen is unknown.

V gene TRBV7-3 combines with J gene TRBJ2-7; perhaps TRBD1 as D (5 bases). The receptor comes from a male donor with ankylosing spondylitis. Sequencing input: blood, either unsorted or a sorted T cell fraction (not recorded which). CDR3 in DNA: TGTGCCAGCAGCTTAAGGGGCCAAGGATACGAGCAGTACTTC. Its protein is CASSLRGQGYEQYF.